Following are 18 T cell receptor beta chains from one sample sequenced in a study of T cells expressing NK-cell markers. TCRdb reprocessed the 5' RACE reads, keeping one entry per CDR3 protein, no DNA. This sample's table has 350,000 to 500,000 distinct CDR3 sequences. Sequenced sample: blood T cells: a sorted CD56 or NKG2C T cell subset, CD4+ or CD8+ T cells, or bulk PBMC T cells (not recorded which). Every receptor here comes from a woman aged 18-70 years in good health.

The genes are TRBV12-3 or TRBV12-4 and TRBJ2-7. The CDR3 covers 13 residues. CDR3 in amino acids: CASSLNHGSEQYF.

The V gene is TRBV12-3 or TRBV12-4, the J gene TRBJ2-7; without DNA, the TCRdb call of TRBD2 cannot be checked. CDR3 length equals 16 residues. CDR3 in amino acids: CASSLGTRRPSYEQYF.

The CDR3 sequence: CSARDRTSNQPQHF. This chain connects TRBV20-1 to TRBJ1-5. CDR1 is DFQATT, CDR2 SNEGSKA, per germline (reference sequence). This CDR3 comprises 14 residues.

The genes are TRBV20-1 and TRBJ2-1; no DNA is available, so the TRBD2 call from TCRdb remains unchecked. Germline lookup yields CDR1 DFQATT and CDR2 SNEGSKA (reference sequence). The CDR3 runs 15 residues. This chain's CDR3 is CSARALAGSFDEQFF.

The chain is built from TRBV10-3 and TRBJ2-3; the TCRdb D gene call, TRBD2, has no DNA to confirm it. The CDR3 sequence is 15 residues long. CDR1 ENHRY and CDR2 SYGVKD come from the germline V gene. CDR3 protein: CAISKSGDLTDTQYF.

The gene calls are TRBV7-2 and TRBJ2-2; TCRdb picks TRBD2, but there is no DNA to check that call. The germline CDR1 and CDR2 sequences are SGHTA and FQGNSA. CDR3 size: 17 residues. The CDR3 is CASSSGGTSGNTGELFF.

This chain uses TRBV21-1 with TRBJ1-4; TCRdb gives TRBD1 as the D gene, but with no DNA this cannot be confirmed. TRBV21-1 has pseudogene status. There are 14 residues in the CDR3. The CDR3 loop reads CASRLDRESEKLFF.

CDR3 protein: CASRGRDKSPLHF. V is TRBV6-1 and J is TRBJ1-6; TCRdb's D gene call, TRBD1, goes unchecked for lack of DNA. From germline, CDR1 is MNHNS and CDR2 SASEGT. This CDR3 has 13 residues.

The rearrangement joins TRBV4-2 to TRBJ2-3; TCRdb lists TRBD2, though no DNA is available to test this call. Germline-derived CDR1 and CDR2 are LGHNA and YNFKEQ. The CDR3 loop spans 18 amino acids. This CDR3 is CASSQEWYGESSTDTQYF.

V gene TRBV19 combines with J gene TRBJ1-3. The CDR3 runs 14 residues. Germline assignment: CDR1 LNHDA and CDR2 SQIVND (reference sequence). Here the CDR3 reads CASSIAGSGNTIYF.

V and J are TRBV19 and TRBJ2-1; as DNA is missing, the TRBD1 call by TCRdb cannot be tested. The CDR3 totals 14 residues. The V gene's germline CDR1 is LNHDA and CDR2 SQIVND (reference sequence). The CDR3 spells CATLKTGTYNEQFF.

CDR3 region: CASSQDTGGYQPQHF. The chain recombines TRBV4-3 with TRBJ1-5; lacking DNA, the TRBD1 call made by TCRdb goes unchecked. The CDR3 covers 15 residues. Germline V gene lookup returns CDR1 LGHNA and CDR2 YSLEER.

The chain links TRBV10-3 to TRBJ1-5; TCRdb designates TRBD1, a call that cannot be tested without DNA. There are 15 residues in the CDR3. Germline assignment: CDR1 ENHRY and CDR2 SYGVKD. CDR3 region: CAISGAGGGGQPQHF.

CDR3 region: CASSFGTGLVDTQYF. This sequence joins TRBV12-3 or TRBV12-4 and TRBJ2-3; the TCRdb call, TRBD1, lacks DNA for checking. The CDR3 is 15 amino acids.

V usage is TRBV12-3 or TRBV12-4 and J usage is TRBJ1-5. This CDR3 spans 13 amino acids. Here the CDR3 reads CASSIELDQPQHF.

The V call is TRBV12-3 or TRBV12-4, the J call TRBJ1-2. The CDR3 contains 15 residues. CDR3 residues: CATHPMGRANYGYTF.

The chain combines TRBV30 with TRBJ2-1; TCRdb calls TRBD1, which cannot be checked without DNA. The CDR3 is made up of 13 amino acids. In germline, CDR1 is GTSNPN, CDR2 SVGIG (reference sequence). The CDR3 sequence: CACAPSSYNEQFF.

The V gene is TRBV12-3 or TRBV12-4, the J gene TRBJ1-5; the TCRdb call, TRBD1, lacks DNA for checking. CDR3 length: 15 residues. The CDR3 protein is CASGGVRALNQPQHF.